This entry concerns a single TCR beta chain. The source of the sample is a study of CD8 T cells in Susac syndrome. The CDR3 is 13 residues long. Germline values: CDR1 SQVTM, CDR2 ANQGSEA. V was trimmed by 6 bases and J by 2 bases, leaving 12 bases between them. Random hexamers were used to reverse transcribe about 0.5 to 1 ug of RNA. The CDR3 of TCR beta was amplified by immunoSEQ multiplex PCR across 54 Vbeta and 13 Jbeta. MiXCR, applied by TCRdb to the immunoSEQ multiplex PCR reads, yields one record per CDR3 protein. The sample lists over 350,000 distinct CDR3 sequences, around 85% seen once, with about 0.12% in the top ten. The sequenced target, TCR beta, came from blood CD8+ and CD4+ T cells.

The specimen sequenced was CD8+ T cells from PBMCs. The chain employs TRBV29-1 and TRBJ2-3; weak D call: TRBD1 (7 bases). This receptor was identified in a human donor with multiple sclerosis. CDR3 DNA: TGCAGCGTGGGGGGACAGAACACAGATACGCAGTATTTT. This sequence encodes CSVGGQNTDTQYF.